Following are 2 T cell receptor beta chains from one sample sequenced in a study of shared clonotypes between healthy human individuals. Generated by immunoSEQ multiplex PCR, the TCRdb table keeps only in-frame clones and is missing some. Of around 990,000 clones listed, about 80% are singletons. Sequenced input: memory CD4+ T cells from PBMCs. Sample subset: CD45RA-negative fraction. The source is a man younger than 35 in good health. Some clones in this sample may be carry-over from other donors' samples.

This rearrangement joins TRBV5-1 to TRBJ1-5, with a possible D match to TRBD1 (6 bases). Germline V gives CDR1 SGHRS, CDR2 YFSETQ. The CDR3 contains 14 residues. The ends were cut back, 1 base at V and 4 bases at J, with 9 bases in the middle. The chain's CDR3 is CASSLSGANQPQHF. The CDR3 DNA reads TGCGCCAGCAGCTTGTCAGGGGCGAATCAGCCCCAGCATTTT.

The rearrangement uses TRBV10-2 and TRBJ2-1; 15 nucleotides line up with TRBD2. The trim removed 6 bases at V and 9 bases at J, leaving 6 bases unmatched. The CDR3 has 15 residues. Germline assignment: CDR1 WSHSY and CDR2 SAAADI. As DNA, the CDR3 is TGCGCCAGCAGGAATAGGACTAGCGGGAGGGGTGAGCAGTTCTTC. This codes for CASRNRTSGRGEQFF.